This T cell receptor (beta chain) comes out of a study of blood T cells in healthy people across ages. Study outcomes and limitations: In these data, TCR beta diversity tracked strongly with naive T cell percentage. PBMCs went unsorted, and a conclusive naive versus antigen-experienced comparison was therefore prevented. In older individuals, TCR beta diversity per million T cells was lower, falling roughly linearly with age.

There are a few counts of this clonotype. Its antigen is currently unknown. The CDR3 spans 15 residues. The V gene's germline CDR1 is MDHEN and CDR2 SYDVKM. V lost 3 bases to trimming and J lost 6 bases; unmatched junction nucleotides: 6. Through a sample-barcoded 5' primer and a J-beta primer mix, a second PCR was run for roughly 7 to 12 cycles. TCRdb recomputed calls from the 5' RACE reads with MiXCR, one row per CDR3 protein. The data hold about 2 million distinct CDR3 sequences, with about 50% observed a single time. Approximately 10 milliliters was the volume of peripheral blood drawn from each donor.

The gene calls are TRBV28 and TRBJ2-1; 9 bases are shared with TRBD1. This clonotype was obtained from a woman aged 40 to 50 in good health. Sample: blood. The CDR3 protein is CASSFLGTGRNEQFF. The CDR3 DNA reads TGTGCCAGCAGTTTTCTTGGGACAGGGCGCAATGAGCAGTTCTTC.